Included here is one T cell receptor (beta chain) sequence, with context. The method was immunoSEQ multiplex PCR; TCRdb's version includes in-frame clones alone and lacks a portion of them. This table holds almost 400,000 clones, 85% to 90% found once. The data were obtained in a study of blood T cell repertoires in COVID-19. Deletions cut 4 bases from V and 4 bases from J, with 7 bases between. CDR3 length: 12 amino acids. Sequenced input: PBMCs or T cells enriched from blood (not recorded which). V is TRBV12-3 or TRBV12-4 and J is TRBJ1-1; D ambiguous. This TCR derives from a woman aged 25 to 45 with acute COVID-19. The CDR3 bases are TGTGCCAGCAGTTCCTCGAGCACTGAAGCTTTCTTT. It encodes CASSSSSTEAFF.